This T cell receptor (beta chain) was captured by sequencing in a study of blood T cell repertoires in COVID-19. Study overall: The analysed material was cDNA or gDNA that came from T cells, B-cell-depleted T cells, or PBMCs.

The assay was immunoSEQ multiplex PCR, and TCRdb's table has in-frame clones only and misses some. The table shows 70,000 or so clones, with 85% occurring only once. V dropped 4 bases and J dropped 9 bases, with 13 bases sitting between them. The CDR3 length is 13 residues. Germline values: CDR1 MNHEY, CDR2 SMNVEV (reference sequence). The TCR was taken from an older man with acute or convalescent COVID-19. The sample was peripheral blood. The rearrangement uses TRBV27 and TRBJ2-1; maybe TRBD2 (5 bases). CDR3 nucleotide sequence: TGTGCCAGCAGTTCTTCTCGTGAGGGTGAGCAGTTCTTC. This sequence encodes CASSSSREGEQFF.